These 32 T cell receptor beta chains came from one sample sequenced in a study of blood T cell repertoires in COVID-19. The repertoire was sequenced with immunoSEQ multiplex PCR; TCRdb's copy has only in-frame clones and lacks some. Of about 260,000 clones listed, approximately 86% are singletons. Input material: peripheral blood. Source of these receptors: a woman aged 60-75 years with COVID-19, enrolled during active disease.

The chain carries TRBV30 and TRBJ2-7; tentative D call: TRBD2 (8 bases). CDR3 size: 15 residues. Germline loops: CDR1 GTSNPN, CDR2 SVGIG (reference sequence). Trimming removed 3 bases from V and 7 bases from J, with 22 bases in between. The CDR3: CAWSPRTGGGGEQYF. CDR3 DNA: TGTGCCTGGAGCCCCCGGACAGGAGGCGGGGGGGAGCAGTACTTC.

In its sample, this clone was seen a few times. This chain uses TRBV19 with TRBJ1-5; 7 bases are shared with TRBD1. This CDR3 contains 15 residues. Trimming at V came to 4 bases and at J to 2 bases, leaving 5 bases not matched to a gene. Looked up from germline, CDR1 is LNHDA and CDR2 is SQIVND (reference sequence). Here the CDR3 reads CASSTNRGGNQPQHF. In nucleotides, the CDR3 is TGTGCCAGTAGTACTAACAGGGGTGGCAATCAGCCCCAGCATTTT.

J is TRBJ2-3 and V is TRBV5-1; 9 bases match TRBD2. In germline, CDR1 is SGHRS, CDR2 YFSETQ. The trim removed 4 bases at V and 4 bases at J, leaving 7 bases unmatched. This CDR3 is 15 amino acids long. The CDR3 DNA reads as TGCGCCAGCAGCGAGGCGGGAGGGTTGGCAGATACGCAGTATTTT. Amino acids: CASSEAGGLADTQYF.

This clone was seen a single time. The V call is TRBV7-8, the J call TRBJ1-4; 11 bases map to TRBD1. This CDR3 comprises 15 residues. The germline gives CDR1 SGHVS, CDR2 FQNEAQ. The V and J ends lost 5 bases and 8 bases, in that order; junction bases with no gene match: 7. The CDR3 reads CASSTGQGAGEKLFF. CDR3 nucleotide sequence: TGTGCCAGCAGCACCGGACAGGGGGCGGGAGAAAAACTGTTTTTT.

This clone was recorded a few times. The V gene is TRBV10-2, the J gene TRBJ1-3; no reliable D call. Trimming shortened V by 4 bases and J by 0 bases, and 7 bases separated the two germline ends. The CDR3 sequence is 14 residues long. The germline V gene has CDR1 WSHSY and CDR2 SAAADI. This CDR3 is CASSAGDSGNTIYF. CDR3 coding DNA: TGCGCCAGCAGTGCCGGGGACTCTGGAAACACCATATATTTT.

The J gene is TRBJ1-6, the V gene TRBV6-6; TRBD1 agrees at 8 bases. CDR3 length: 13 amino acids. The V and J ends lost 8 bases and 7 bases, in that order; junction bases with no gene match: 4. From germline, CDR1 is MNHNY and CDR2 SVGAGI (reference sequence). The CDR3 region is CASHRGVNSPLHF. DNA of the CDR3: TGTGCCAGCCACAGGGGGGTAAATTCACCCCTCCACTTT.

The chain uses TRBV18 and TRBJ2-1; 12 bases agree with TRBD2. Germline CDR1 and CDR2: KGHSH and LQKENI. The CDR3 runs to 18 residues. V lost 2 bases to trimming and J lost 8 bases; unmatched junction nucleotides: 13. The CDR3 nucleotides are TGTGCCAGCTCACCAGTAGGGGGTCCGGGACTAGCGGGCGATGAGCAGTTCTTC. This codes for CASSPVGGPGLAGDEQFF.

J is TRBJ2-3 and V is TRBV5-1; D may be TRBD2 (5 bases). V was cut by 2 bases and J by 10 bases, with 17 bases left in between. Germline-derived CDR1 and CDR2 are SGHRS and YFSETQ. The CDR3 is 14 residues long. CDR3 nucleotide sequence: TGCGCCAGCAGCTTTGGGGAGCGGCTCGGGGCGCAGTATTTT. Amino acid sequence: CASSFGERLGAQYF.

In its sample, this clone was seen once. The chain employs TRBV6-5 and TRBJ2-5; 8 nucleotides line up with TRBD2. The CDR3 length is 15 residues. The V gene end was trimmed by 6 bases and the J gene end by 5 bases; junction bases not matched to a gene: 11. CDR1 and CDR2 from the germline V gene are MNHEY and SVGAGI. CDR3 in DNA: TGTGCCAGCAGCAACGCAGCGGGAGTGAGCGAGACCCAGTACTTC. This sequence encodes CASSNAAGVSETQYF.

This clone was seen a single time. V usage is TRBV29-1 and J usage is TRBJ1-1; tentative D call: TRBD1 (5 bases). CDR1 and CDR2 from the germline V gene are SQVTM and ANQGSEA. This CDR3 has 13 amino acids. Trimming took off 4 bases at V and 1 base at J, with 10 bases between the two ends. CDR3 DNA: TGCAGCGTTGTGGCAGGGCGGAACACTGAAGCTTTCTTT. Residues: CSVVAGRNTEAFF.

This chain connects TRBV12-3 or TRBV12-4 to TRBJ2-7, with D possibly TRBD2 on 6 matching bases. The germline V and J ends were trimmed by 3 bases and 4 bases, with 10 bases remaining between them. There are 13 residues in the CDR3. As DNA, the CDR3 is TGTGCCAGCAGTTTTGGAGGGTTGTACGAGCAGTACTTC. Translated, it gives CASSFGGLYEQYF.

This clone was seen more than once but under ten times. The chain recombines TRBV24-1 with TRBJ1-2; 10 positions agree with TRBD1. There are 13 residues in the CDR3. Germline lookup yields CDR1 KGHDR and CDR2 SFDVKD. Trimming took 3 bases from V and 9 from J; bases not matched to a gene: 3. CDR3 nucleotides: TGTGCCACCAGTGATCCGGGACAGGGGAGCTACACCTTC. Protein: CATSDPGQGSYTF.

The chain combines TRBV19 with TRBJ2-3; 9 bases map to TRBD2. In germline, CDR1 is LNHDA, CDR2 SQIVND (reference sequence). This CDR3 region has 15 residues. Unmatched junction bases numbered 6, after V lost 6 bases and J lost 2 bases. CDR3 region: CASSYSGRHTDTQYF. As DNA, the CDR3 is TGTGCCAGTAGCTACAGCGGGAGGCACACAGATACGCAGTATTTT.

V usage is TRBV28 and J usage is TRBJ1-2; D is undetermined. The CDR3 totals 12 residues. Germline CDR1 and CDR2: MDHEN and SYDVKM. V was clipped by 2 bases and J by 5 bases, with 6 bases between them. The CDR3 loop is CASSLTEYGYTF. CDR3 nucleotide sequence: TGTGCCAGCAGTTTAACGGAGTATGGCTACACCTTC.

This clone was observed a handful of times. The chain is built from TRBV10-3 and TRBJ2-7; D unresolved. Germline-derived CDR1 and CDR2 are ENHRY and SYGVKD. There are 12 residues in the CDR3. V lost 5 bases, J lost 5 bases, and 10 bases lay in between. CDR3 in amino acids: CAISRSADEQYF. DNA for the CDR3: TGTGCCATCAGTCGAAGCGCCGACGAGCAGTACTTC.

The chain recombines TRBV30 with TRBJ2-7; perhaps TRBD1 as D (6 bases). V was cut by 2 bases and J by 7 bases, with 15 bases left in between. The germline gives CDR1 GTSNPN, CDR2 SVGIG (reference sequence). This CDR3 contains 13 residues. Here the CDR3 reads CAWSLGARGEQYF. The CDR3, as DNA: TGTGCCTGGAGTTTGGGGGCTAGGGGAGAGCAGTACTTC.

The CDR3 sequence: CASSYRDRVNTGELFF. The CDR3 nucleotides are TGTGCCAGCAGTTACCGGGACAGGGTGAACACCGGGGAGCTGTTTTTT. V gene TRBV9 combines with J gene TRBJ2-2, with 9 nucleotides matching TRBD1. The CDR3 contains 16 residues. CDR1 and CDR2 from the germline V gene are SGDLS and YYNGEE. V gave up 5 bases and J gave up 1 base; unmatched junction bases: 6.

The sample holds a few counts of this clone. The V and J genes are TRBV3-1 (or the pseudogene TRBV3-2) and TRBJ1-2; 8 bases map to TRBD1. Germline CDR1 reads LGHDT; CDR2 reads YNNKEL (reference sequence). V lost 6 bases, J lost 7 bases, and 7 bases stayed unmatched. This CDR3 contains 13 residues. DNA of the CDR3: TGTGCCAGCAGGATACAGGGGGAGGTTGGCTACACCTTC. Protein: CASRIQGEVGYTF.

The CDR3 loop is CATSKELKLAGGYEQYF. The CDR3 DNA reads as TGTGCCACCAGCAAAGAACTAAAGTTAGCGGGAGGTTATGAGCAGTACTTC. The chain uses TRBV15 and TRBJ2-7; 10 positions agree with TRBD2. V was clipped by 4 bases and J by 7 bases; unmatched bases: 16. In germline, CDR1 is LNHNV, CDR2 YYDKDF (reference sequence). The CDR3 is 17 amino acids.

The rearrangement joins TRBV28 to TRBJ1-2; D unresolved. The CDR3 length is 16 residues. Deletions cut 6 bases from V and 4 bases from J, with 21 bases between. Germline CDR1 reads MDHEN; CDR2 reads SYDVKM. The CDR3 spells CASRERGALDLYGYTF. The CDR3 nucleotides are TGTGCCAGCAGAGAAAGAGGAGCCCTAGATCTCTATGGCTACACCTTC.

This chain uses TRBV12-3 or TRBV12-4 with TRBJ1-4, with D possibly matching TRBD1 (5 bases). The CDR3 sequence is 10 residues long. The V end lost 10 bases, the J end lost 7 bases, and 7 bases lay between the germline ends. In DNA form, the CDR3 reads TGTGCCACAAGGGGTGAAAAACTGTTTTTT. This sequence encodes CATRGEKLFF.

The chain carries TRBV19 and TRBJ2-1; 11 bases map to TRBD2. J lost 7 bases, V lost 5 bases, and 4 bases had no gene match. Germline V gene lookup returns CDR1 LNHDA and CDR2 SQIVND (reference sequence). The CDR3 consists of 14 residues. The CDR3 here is CASSLAGGLNEQFF. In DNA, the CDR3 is TGTGCCAGTAGTTTAGCGGGGGGGTTGAATGAGCAGTTCTTC.

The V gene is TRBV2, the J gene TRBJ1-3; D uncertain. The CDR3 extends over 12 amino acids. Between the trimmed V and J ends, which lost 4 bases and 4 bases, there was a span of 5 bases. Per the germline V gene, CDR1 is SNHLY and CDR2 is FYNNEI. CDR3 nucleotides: TGTGCCAGCAGTGTGGCAGGAAACACCATATATTTT. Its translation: CASSVAGNTIYF.

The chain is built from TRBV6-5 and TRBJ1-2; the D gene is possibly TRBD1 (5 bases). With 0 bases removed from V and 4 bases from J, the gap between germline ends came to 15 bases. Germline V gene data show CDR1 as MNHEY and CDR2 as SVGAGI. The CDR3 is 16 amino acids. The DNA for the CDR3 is TGTGCCAGCAGTTACTCGAAGCCCCAGGGTGGCTATGGCTACACCTTC. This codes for CASSYSKPQGGYGYTF.

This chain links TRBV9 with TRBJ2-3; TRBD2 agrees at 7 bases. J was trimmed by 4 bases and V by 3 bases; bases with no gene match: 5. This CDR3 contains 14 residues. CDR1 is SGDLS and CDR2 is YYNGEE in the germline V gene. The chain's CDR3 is CASSATSSSDTQYF. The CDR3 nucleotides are TGTGCCAGCAGCGCGACTAGCAGCTCAGATACGCAGTATTTT.

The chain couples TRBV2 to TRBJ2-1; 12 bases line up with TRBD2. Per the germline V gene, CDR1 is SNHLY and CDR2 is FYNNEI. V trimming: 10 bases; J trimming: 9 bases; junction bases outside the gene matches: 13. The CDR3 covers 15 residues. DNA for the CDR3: TGTGCCACCCCTGGACTAGCGGGGCCGTTCGGTGAGCAGTTCTTC. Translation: CATPGLAGPFGEQFF.

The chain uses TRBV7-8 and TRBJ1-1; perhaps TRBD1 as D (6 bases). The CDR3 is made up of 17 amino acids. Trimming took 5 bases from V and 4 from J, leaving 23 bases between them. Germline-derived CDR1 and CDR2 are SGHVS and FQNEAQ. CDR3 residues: CASSPTGTSKVSTEAFF. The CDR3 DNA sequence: TGTGCCAGCAGCCCCACCGGGACATCGAAAGTAAGCACTGAAGCTTTCTTT. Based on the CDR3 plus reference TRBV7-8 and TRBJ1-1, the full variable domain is GAGVSQSPRYKVAKRGQDVALRCDPISGHVSLFWYQQALGQGPEFLTYFQNEAQLDKSGLPSDRFFAERPEGSVSTLKIQRTQQEDSAVYLCASSPTGTSKVSTEAFFGQGTRLTVV.

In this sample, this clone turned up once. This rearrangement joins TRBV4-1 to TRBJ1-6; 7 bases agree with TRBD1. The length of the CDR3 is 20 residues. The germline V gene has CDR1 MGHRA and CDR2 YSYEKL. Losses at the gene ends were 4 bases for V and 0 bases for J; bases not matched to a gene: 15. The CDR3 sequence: CASSPLGTATRSSYNSPLHF. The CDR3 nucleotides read TGCGCCAGCAGCCCCCTCGGGACAGCTACCAGGAGCTCCTATAATTCACCCCTCCACTTT.

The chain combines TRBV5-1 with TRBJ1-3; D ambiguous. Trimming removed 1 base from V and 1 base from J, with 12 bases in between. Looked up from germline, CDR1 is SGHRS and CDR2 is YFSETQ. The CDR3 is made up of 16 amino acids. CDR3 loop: CASSLNWRGSGNTIYF. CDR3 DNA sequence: TGCGCCAGCAGCTTGAATTGGCGGGGTTCTGGAAACACCATATATTTT. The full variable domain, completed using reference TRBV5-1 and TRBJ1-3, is KAGVTQTPRYLIKTRGQQVTLSCSPISGHRSVSWYQQTPGQGLQFLFEYFSETQRNKGNFPGRFSGRQFSNSRSEMNVSTLELGDSALYLCASSLNWRGSGNTIYFGEGSWLTVV.

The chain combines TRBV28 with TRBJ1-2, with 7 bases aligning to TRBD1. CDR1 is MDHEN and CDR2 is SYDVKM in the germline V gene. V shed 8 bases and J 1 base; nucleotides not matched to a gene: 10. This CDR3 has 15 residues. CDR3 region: CASGRTGNVNYGYTF. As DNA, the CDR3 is TGTGCCAGCGGAAGGACAGGCAACGTTAACTATGGCTACACCTTC.

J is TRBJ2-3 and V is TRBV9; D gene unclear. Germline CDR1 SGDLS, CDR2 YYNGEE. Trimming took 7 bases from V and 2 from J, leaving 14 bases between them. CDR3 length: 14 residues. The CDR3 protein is CASAVGIFTDTQYF. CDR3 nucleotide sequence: TGTGCCAGCGCGGTTGGCATCTTCACAGATACGCAGTATTTT.

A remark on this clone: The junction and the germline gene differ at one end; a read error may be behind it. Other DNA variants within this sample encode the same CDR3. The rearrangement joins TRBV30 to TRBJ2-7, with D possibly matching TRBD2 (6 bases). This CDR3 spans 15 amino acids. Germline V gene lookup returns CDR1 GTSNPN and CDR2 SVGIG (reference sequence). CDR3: CAWSISGTFPYEQYF. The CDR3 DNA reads TGTGCCTGGTCTATTTCCGGGACTTTTCCCTACGAGCAGTACTTT.